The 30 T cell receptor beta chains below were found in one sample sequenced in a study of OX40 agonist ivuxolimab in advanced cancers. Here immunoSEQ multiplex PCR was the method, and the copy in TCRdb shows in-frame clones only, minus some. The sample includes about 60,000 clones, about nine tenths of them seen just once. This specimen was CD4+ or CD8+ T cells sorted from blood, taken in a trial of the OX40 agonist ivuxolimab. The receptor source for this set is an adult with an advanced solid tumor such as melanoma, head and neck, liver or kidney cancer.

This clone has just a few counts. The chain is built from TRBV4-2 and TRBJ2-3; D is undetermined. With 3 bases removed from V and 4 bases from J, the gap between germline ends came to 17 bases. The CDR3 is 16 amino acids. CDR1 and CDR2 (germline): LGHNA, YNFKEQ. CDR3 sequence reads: CASSQAVGSDADTQYF. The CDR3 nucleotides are TGTGCCAGCAGCCAGGCCGTGGGGTCCGACGCAGATACGCAGTATTTT.

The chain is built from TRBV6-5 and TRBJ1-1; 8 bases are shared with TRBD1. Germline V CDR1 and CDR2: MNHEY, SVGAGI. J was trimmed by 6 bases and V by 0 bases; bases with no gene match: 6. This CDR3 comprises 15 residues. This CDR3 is CASSYSARGRAEAFF. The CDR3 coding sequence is TGTGCCAGCAGTTACTCGGCCAGGGGGCGGGCTGAAGCTTTCTTT.

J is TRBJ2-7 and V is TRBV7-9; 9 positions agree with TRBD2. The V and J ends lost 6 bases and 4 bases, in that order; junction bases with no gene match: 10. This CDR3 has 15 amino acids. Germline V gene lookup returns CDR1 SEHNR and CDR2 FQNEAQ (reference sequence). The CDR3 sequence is CASSFSAGGKYEQYF. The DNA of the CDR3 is TGTGCCAGCAGTTTCTCAGCGGGGGGCAAATACGAGCAGTACTTC.

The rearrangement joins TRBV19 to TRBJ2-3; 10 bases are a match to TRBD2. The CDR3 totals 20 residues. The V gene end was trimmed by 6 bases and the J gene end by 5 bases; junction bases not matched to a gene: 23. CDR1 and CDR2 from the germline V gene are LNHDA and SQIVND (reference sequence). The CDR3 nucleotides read TGTGCCAGTAGCGACTTCAGGGGGACTAGCGATCCCTGGGCTGTAGATACGCAGTATTTT. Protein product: CASSDFRGTSDPWAVDTQYF.

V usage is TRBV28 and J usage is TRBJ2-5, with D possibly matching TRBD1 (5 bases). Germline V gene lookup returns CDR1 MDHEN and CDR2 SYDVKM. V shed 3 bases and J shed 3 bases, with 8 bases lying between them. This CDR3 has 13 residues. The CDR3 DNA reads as TGTGCCAGCAGTTTCGACAGAAAAGAGACCCAGTACTTC. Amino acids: CASSFDRKETQYF.

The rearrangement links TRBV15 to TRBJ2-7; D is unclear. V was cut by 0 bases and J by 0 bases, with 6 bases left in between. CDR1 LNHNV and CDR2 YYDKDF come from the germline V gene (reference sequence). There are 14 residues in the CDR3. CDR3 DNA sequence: TGTGCCACCAGCAGAGAAGACACCTCCTACGAGCAGTACTTC. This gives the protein CATSREDTSYEQYF.

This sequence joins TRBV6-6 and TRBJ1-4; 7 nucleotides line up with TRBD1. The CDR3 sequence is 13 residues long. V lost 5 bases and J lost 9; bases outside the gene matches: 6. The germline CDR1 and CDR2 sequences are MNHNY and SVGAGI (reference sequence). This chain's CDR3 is CASSKTGQQKLFF. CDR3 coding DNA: TGTGCCAGCAGTAAAACGGGACAGCAAAAACTGTTTTTT.

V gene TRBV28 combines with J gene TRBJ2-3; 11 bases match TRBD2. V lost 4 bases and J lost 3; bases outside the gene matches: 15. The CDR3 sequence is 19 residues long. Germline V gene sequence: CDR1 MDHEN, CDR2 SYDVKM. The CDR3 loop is CASSWGGLAGGLGTDTQYF. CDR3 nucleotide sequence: TGTGCCAGCAGTTGGGGGGGGCTAGCGGGGGGCCTGGGGACAGATACGCAGTATTTT.

The CDR3 DNA follows: TGTGCCAGCAGCTTTACGGGACTGGACACAGATACGCAGTATTTT. It yields the protein CASSFTGLDTDTQYF. The J gene is TRBJ2-3, the V gene TRBV5-4; D is perhaps TRBD2 (6 bases). The CDR3 extends over 15 amino acids. The ends were cut back, 2 bases at V and 2 bases at J, with 12 bases in the middle. CDR1 and CDR2 (germline): SGHNT, YYREEE (reference sequence).

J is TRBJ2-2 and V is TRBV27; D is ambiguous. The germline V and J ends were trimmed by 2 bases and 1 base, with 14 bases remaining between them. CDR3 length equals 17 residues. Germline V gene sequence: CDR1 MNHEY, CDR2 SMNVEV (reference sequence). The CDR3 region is CASSLRFRRLNTGELFF. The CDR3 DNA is TGTGCCAGCAGTTTAAGGTTTCGACGGCTGAACACCGGGGAGCTGTTTTTT.

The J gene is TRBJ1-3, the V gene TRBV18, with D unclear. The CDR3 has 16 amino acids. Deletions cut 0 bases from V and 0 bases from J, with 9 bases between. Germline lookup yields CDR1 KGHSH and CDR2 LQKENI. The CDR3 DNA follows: TGTGCCAGCTCACCACCTGTGGCTAGCTCTGGAAACACCATATATTTT. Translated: CASSPPVASSGNTIYF.

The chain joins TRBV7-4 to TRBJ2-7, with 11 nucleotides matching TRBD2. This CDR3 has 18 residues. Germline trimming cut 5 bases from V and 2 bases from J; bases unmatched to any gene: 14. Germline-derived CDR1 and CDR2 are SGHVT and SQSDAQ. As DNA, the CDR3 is TGTGCCAGCAGCCGGACCCACGCTACTAGCGGGAGCCCCTACGAGCAGTACTTC. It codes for CASSRTHATSGSPYEQYF. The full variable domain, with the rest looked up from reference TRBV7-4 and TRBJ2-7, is GAGVSQSPRYKVAKRGRDVALRCDSISGHVTLYWYRQTLGQGSEVLTYSQSDAQRDKSGRPSGRFSAERPERSVSTLKIQRTEQGDSAVYLCASSRTHATSGSPYEQYFGPGTRLTVT.

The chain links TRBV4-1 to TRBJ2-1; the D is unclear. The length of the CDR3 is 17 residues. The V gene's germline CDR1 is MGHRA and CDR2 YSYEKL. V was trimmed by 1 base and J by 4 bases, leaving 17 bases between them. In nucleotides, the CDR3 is TGCGCCAGCAGCCAAGCCATGGCCCGCTCTATTTACAATGAGCAGTTCTTC. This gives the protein CASSQAMARSIYNEQFF.

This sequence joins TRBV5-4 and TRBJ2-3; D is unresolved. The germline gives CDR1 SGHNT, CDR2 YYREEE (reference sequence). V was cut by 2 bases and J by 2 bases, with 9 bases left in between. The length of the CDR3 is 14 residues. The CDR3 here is CASSFWDLTDTQYF. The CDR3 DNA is TGTGCCAGCAGCTTTTGGGATCTCACAGATACGCAGTATTTT.

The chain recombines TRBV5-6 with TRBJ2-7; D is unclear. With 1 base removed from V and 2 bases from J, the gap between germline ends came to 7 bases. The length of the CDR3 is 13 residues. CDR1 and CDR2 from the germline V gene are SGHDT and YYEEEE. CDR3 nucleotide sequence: TGTGCCAGCAGCTTGTCCCAAGCCTACGAGCAGTACTTC. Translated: CASSLSQAYEQYF. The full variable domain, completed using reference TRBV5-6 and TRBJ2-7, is DAGVTQSPTHLIKTRGQQVTLRCSPKSGHDTVSWYQQALGQGPQFIFQYYEEEERQRGNFPDRFSGHQFPNYSSELNVNALLLGDSALYLCASSLSQAYEQYFGPGTRLTVT.

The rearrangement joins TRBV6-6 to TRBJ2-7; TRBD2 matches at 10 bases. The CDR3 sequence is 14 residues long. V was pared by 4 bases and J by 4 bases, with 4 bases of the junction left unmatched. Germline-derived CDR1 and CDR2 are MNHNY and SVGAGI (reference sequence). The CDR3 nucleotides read TGTGCCAGCAGTTCCCATAGCGGGGGGTACGAGCAGTACTTC. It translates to CASSSHSGGYEQYF.

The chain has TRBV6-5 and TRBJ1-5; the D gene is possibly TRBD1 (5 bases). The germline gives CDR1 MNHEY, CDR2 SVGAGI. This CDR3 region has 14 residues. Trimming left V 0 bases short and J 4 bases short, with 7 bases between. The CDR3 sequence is CASSYSGANQPQHF. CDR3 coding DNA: TGTGCCAGCAGTTACTCAGGGGCGAATCAGCCCCAGCATTTT.

CDR3 DNA sequence: TGCGCCAGGAGGGGAGAAGGCTACACCTTC. Residues: CARRGEGYTF. V gene TRBV23-1 combines with J gene TRBJ1-2, with D possibly being TRBD1 (5 bases). TRBV23-1 is an open reading frame, and its role is uncertain. V shed 9 bases and J shed 8 bases, with 10 bases lying between them. The CDR3 extends over 10 amino acids.

CDR3 in DNA: TGTGCCAGTAGTACAAGGGGGCCCGGGGCCAACGTCCTGACTTTC. This encodes CASSTRGPGANVLTF. The genes are TRBV19 and TRBJ2-6, with 7 bases fitting TRBD1. With V trimmed by 4 bases and J by 4 bases, 4 bases remained unmatched. The CDR3 has 15 residues. CDR1 is LNHDA, CDR2 SQIVND, per germline (reference sequence).

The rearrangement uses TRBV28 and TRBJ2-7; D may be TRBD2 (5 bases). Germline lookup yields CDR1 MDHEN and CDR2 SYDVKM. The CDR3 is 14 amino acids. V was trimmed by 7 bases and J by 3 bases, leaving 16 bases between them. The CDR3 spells CASTSPSGYYEQYF. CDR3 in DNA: TGTGCCAGCACCAGCCCTTCGGGGTACTACGAGCAGTACTTC.

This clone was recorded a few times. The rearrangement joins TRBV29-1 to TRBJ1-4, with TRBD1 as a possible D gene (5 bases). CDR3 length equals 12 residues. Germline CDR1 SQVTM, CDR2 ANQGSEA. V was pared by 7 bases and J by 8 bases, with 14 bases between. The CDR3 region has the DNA TGCAGCGGAGGGGCCCCCGAGGAAAAACTGTTTTTT. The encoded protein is CSGGAPEEKLFF.

Here the CDR3 reads CASSEVPYNEQFF. Written as DNA, the CDR3 is TGTGCCAGCAGTGAGGTCCCCTACAATGAGCAGTTCTTC. The rearrangement joins TRBV27 to TRBJ2-1, with no clear D. CDR1 is MNHEY, CDR2 SMNVEV, per germline (reference sequence). CDR3 length: 13 residues. The germline V and J ends were trimmed by 5 bases and 2 bases, with 7 bases remaining between them.

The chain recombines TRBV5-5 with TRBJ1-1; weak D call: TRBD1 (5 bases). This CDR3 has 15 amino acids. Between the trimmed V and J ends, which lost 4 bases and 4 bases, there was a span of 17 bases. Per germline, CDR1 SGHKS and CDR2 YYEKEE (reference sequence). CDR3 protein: CASSNTGTQGTEAFF. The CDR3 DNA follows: TGTGCCAGCAGCAATACCGGGACCCAGGGCACTGAAGCTTTCTTT.

CDR3 DNA sequence: TGCAGCGTTGAGACAGGACAGGGAACTTCCTACGAGCAGTACTTC. This translates into CSVETGQGTSYEQYF. The chain joins TRBV29-1 to TRBJ2-7, with TRBD1 matching over 8 bases. The CDR3 extends over 15 amino acids. Germline CDR1 and CDR2: SQVTM and ANQGSEA. V lost 3 bases, J lost 1 base, and 8 bases stayed unmatched.

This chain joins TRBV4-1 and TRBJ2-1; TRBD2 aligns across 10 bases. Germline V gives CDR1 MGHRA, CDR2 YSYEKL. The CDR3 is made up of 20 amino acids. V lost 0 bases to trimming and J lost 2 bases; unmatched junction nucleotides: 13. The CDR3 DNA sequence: TGCGCCAGCAGCCAAGAGTCGAGCGGGAGGGCGCTGGGTCCCTACAATGAGCAGTTCTTC. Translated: CASSQESSGRALGPYNEQFF.

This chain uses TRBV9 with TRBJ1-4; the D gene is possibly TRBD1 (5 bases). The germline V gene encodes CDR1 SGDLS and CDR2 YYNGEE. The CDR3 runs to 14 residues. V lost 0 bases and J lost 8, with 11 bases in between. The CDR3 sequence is CASSVEGSAEKLFF. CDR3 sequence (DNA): TGTGCCAGCAGCGTAGAGGGGTCCGCAGAAAAACTGTTTTTT.

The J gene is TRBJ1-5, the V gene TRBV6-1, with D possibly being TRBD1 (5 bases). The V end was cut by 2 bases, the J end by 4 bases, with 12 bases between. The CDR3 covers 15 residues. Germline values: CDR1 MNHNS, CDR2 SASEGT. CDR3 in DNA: TGTGCCAGCAGTGAACGGCAGGGCGGAAATCAGCCCCAGCATTTT. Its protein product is CASSERQGGNQPQHF.

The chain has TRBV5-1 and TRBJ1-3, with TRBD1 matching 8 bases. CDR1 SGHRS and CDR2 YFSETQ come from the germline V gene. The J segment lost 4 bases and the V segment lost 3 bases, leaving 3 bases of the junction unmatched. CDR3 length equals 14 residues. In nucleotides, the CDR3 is TGCGCCAGCAGCTCGGACAGGGTCGGAAACACCATATATTTT. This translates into CASSSDRVGNTIYF.

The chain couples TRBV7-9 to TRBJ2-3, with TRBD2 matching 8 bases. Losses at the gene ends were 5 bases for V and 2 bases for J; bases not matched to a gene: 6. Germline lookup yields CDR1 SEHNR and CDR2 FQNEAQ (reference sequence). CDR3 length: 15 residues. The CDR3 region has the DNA TGTGCCAGCAGCCACCTAGCGGGCCACACAGATACGCAGTATTTT. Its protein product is CASSHLAGHTDTQYF.

CDR3 bases: TGTGCCAGCACCAGTTTTCGGGGGCAGCAGTACTTC. Its translation: CASTSFRGQQYF. This sequence joins TRBV28 and TRBJ2-7, with D perhaps matching TRBD1 or TRBD2 (6 bases each). Germline V CDR1 and CDR2: MDHEN, SYDVKM. V was trimmed by 7 bases and J by 8 bases, leaving 15 bases between them. The CDR3 is 12 amino acids.